These T cell receptor beta chains were read from a single sample in a study of regulatory T cells in long-lasting Graves disease. TCRdb re-analysed the multiplex PCR reads in MiXCR, keeping a single row per CDR3 protein. This table has roughly 610,000 distinct CDR3 sequences, approximately 15% appearing once. The sample was also linked to a second study, of T cells in Graves' hyperthyroidism and ophthalmopathy.

The material sequenced was peripheral blood mononuclear cells (PBMCs), taken at new diagnosis, from a patient treated with antithyroid drugs. These receptor sequences come from a woman aged 30 to 39 with Graves disease. CDR3s include the opening cysteine and the closing phenylalanine or tryptophan. The D gene is left open where the match is weak. The size field is filled for only some rows; it gives once, few, many or a size class.

d_call j_call clone_size v_call cdr3_aa cdr3_nt
NA TRBJ1-1 NA TRBV5-4 CASSTYRERNTEAFF TGTGCCAGCAGCACCTACCGGGAAAGGAACACTGAAGCTTTCTTT
TRBD1 TRBJ2-7 NA TRBV9 CASSPQGADEQYF TGTGCCAGCAGTCCACAGGGGGCGGACGAGCAGTACTTC
NA TRBJ2-2 NA TRBV7-2 CAGRSGGPETGELFF TGTGCCGGCCGATCGGGGGGCCCGGAGACCGGGGAGCTGTTTTTT
NA TRBJ1-1 few TRBV28 CTSSLGVTEAFF TGTACCAGCAGTTTGGGGGTGACTGAAGCTTTCTTT
NA TRBJ2-5 many TRBV7-9 CASSPRRGGQSEETQYF TGTGCCAGCAGCCCCCGGCGAGGGGGACAATCCGAAGAGACCCAGTACTTC
NA TRBJ1-3 NA TRBV5-1 CASSFPGSGNTIYF TGCGCCAGCAGCTTCCCTGGTTCTGGAAACACCATATATTTT
NA TRBJ2-2 few TRBV4-2 CASSQGRVNTGELFF TGTGCCAGCAGCCAAGGGAGGGTTAACACCGGGGAGCTGTTTTTT
NA TRBJ2-1 NA TRBV19 CASSRGGSGSNEQFF TGTGCCAGTAGTCGAGGAGGGAGTGGGTCCAATGAGCAGTTCTTC
NA TRBJ2-1 many TRBV5-1 CASSLGGMSSAQEQFF TGCGCCAGCAGCTTGGGGGGAATGTCTAGCGCCCAGGAGCAGTTCTTC
NA TRBJ1-1 many TRBV11-2 CASSFELIVGAFF TGTGCCAGCAGCTTTGAGCTTATCGTCGGAGCTTTCTTT
TRBD1 TRBJ2-1 many TRBV27 CASSSGTGGGISEQFF TGTGCCAGCTCGTCAGGAACAGGGGGCGGGATAAGTGAGCAGTTCTTC
NA TRBJ2-1 NA TRBV19 CASSPRGDYNEQFF TGTGCCAGTAGTCCAAGGGGGGACTACAATGAGCAGTTCTTC
NA TRBJ2-7 many TRBV2 CASSDLLSWAYEQYF TGTGCCAGCAGTGATCTACTAAGTTGGGCCTACGAGCAGTACTTC
NA TRBJ2-5 many TRBV6-1 CASSDARHARETQYF TGTGCCAGCAGTGACGCCAGGCACGCCAGGGAGACCCAGTACTTC
NA TRBJ1-5 many TRBV30 CAWSVGQENQPQHF TGTGCCTGGAGTGTAGGGCAGGAAAATCAGCCCCAGCATTTT
TRBD1 TRBJ2-7 many TRBV29-1 CSVFLGNRGDEQYF TGCAGCGTTTTTCTCGGGAACAGGGGAGACGAGCAGTACTTC
NA TRBJ2-5 few TRBV7-2 CASSFLSRQETQYF TGTGCCAGCAGCTTTCTTAGTCGGCAAGAGACCCAGTACTTC
NA TRBJ2-7 few TRBV19 CASSNPRAQGGSEQYF TGTGCCAGTAGTAACCCCCGGGCTCAGGGTGGTAGCGAGCAGTACTTC
NA TRBJ1-5 NA TRBV19 CASTTITNQPQHF TGTGCCAGTACCACAATTACCAATCAGCCCCAGCATTTT
NA TRBJ1-1 NA TRBV5-1 CASSLGRAKNTEAFF TGCGCCAGCAGCCTAGGAAGGGCAAAGAACACTGAAGCTTTCTTT
NA TRBJ2-7 many TRBV2 CASSEQGRIVYEQYF TGTGCCAGCAGTGAGCAGGGAAGGATTGTCTACGAGCAGTACTTC
NA TRBJ2-3 few TRBV3-1 CASSETGIPPDTQYF TGTGCCAGCAGCGAAACCGGGATTCCCCCAGATACGCAGTATTTT
NA TRBJ2-3 few TRBV11-2 CASSLVVGGGTDTQYF TGTGCCAGCAGCTTAGTTGTGGGAGGAGGCACAGATACGCAGTATTTT
NA TRBJ1-1 many TRBV12-3/TRBV12-4 CASSLGGVNTEAFF TGTGCCAGCAGCTTAGGGGGAGTGAACACTGAAGCTTTCTTT
NA TRBJ2-1 NA TRBV6-2/TRBV6-3 CASRRAYPREQFF TGTGCCAGCAGGCGCGCGTATCCTAGGGAGCAGTTCTTC
NA TRBJ1-1 many TRBV6-2/TRBV6-3 CASKTKLGGTEAFF TGTGCCAGCAAGACTAAACTAGGGGGCACTGAAGCTTTCTTT
NA TRBJ2-7 many TRBV7-2 CASSLASQGSYEQYF TGTGCCAGCAGCTTAGCAAGCCAGGGCTCCTACGAGCAGTACTTC
TRBD1 TRBJ2-7 many TRBV7-2 CASSLEGTGSYEQYF TGTGCCAGCAGCTTAGAGGGGACAGGGTCCTACGAGCAGTACTTC
TRBD2 TRBJ2-1 few TRBV30 CARGSSGRYYNEQFF TGTGCCCGCGGCTCGAGCGGGAGGTACTACAATGAGCAGTTCTTC
NA TRBJ2-3 many TRBV2 CASNARRTDTQYF TGTGCCAGCAACGCCCGGAGAACAGATACGCAGTATTTT
NA TRBJ2-3 few TRBV28 CASSSLTEYLSTDTQYF TGTGCCAGCAGTTCCCTCACAGAATATCTTAGCACAGATACGCAGTATTTT
NA TRBJ2-7 few TRBV27 CASSTRHGATYEQYF TGTGCCAGCAGTACCCGCCACGGAGCTACCTACGAGCAGTACTTC
TRBD1 TRBJ2-1 many TRBV29-1 CSTRQGGSNEQFF TGCAGCACAAGACAGGGGGGAAGCAATGAGCAGTTCTTC
NA TRBJ1-2 few TRBV6-1 CASQSRVWGYTF TGTGCCAGCCAGTCCCGGGTATGGGGCTACACCTTC
TRBD2 TRBJ2-6 few TRBV5-1 CASSLGLDSSGANVLTF TGCGCCAGCAGCTTAGGACTAGATTCATCTGGGGCCAACGTCCTGACTTTC
TRBD2 TRBJ2-7 many TRBV28 CASSELAGSYEQYF TGTGCCAGCAGTGAACTAGCGGGGTCCTACGAGCAGTACTTC
NA TRBJ1-1 many TRBV18 CASSPDKAEAFF TGTGCCAGCTCACCGGATAAGGCTGAAGCTTTCTTT
NA TRBJ2-7 NA TRBV20-1 CSARRGDSLFYEQYF TGCAGTGCCAGGAGAGGGGATAGTTTGTTCTACGAGCAGTACTTC
NA TRBJ1-2 many TRBV6-1 CASSPRGGRGVDGYTF TGTGCCAGCAGTCCCAGGGGCGGGAGGGGTGTTGATGGCTACACCTTC
TRBD1 TRBJ2-1 few TRBV9 CASTASPRGPGGMDEQFF TGTGCCAGCACCGCCAGCCCTAGGGGTCCAGGGGGTATGGATGAGCAGTTCTTC
TRBD2 TRBJ2-1 NA TRBV6-1 CASRNRDYLFNEQFF TGTGCCAGCAGAAACCGGGACTATCTATTCAATGAGCAGTTCTTC
NA TRBJ1-5 many TRBV6-1 CASSERRVNQPQHF TGTGCCAGCAGTGAACGACGGGTGAATCAGCCCCAGCATTTT
TRBD2 TRBJ2-3 few TRBV28 CASSQETRALGLAGGRGTDTQYF TGTGCCAGCAGCCAAGAAACGCGCGCCCTGGGACTAGCGGGAGGAAGGGGCACAGATACGCAGTATTTT
TRBD2 TRBJ2-1 NA TRBV6-2/TRBV6-3 CASTGTSGSSYNGQFF TGTGCCAGCACCGGGACTAGCGGGAGTTCCTACAATGGGCAGTTCTTC
TRBD1 TRBJ2-7 many TRBV28 CASRPPGQGSYEQYF TGTGCCAGCAGACCACCGGGACAGGGAAGCTACGAGCAGTACTTC
NA TRBJ2-1 NA TRBV5-1 CASSLTVGKTYNEQFF TGCGCCAGCAGCTTGACGGTGGGAAAGACCTACAATGAGCAGTTCTTC
NA TRBJ2-7 many TRBV7-9 CASSPYGHGTYEQYF TGTGCCAGCAGCCCGTACGGACACGGAACCTACGAGCAGTACTTC
NA TRBJ2-1 NA TRBV20-1 CSASFGGTSYNEQFF TGCAGTGCTAGCTTCGGCGGGACCTCCTACAATGAGCAGTTCTTC
TRBD1 TRBJ1-3 many TRBV28 CASSSGDRAGNTIYF TGTGCCAGCAGCTCGGGGGACAGGGCTGGAAACACCATATATTTT
TRBD2 TRBJ2-1 NA TRBV20-1 CGARVGLAGAPTYNEQFF TGCGGTGCTAGAGTGGGACTAGCGGGGGCCCCAACCTACAATGAGCAGTTCTTC
TRBD2 TRBJ2-3 many TRBV28 CASKKPVASGRGDTQYF TGTGCCAGCAAAAAACCCGTGGCTAGCGGGAGGGGAGATACGCAGTATTTT
NA TRBJ2-3 NA TRBV7-9 CASSTGQYTQYF TGTGCCAGCAGCACAGGACAGTATACGCAGTATTTT
TRBD1 TRBJ1-1 many TRBV29-1 CSVSGRGRLAEAFF TGCAGCGTTTCAGGGAGGGGGCGACTTGCTGAAGCTTTCTTT
NA TRBJ2-1 NA TRBV24-1 CATSDPFPVGDNEQFF TGTGCCACCAGTGACCCCTTCCCGGTGGGTGACAATGAGCAGTTCTTC